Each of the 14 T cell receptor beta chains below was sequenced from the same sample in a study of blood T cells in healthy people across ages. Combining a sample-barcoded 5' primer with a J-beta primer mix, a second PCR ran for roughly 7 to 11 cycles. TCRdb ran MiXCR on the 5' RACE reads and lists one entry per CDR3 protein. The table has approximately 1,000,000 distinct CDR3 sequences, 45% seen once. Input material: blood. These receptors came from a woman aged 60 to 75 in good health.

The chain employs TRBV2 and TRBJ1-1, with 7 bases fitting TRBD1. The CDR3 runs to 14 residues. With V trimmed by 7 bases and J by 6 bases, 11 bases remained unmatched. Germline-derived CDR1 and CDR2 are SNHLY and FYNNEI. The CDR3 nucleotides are TGTGCCAGCAAACTCCGACAGGGTCCCCCTGAAGCTTTCTTT. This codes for CASKLRQGPPEAFF.

This CDR3 reads CASSLRYGGRDDHGYGYTF. CDR3 sequence (DNA): TGTGCCAGCAGCTTAAGGTACGGCGGCCGGGACGACCATGGCTATGGCTACACCTTC. The chain combines TRBV11-2 with TRBJ1-2, with D possibly matching TRBD1 (5 bases). Trimming removed 2 bases from V and 4 bases from J, with 26 bases in between. Germline CDR1 is SGHAT and CDR2 is FQNNGV. The length of the CDR3 is 19 residues.

The CDR3 loop reads CASSIVGTSGNRYEQYF. The CDR3 DNA follows: TGTGCCAGTAGTATAGTAGGGACTAGCGGGAACCGCTACGAGCAGTACTTC. The genes are TRBV19 and TRBJ2-4, with 13 bases lining up with TRBD2. The J call may be in error: the DNA end matches TRBJ2-7 better. Germline V gives CDR1 LNHDA, CDR2 SQIVND (reference sequence). CDR3 length equals 17 residues.

The CDR3 region is CAISPPQGDEQFF. Here the CDR3 DNA reads TGTGCCATCAGTCCACCACAGGGCGATGAGCAGTTCTTC. J is TRBJ2-1 and V is TRBV10-3, with a tentative D call TRBD1 (6 bases). CDR3 size: 13 residues. Germline values: CDR1 ENHRY, CDR2 SYGVKD. V was clipped by 5 bases and J by 8 bases, with 13 bases between them.

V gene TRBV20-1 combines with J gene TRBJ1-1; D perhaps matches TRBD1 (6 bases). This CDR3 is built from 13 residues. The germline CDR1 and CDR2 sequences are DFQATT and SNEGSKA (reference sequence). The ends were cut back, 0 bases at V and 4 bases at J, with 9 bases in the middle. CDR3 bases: TGCAGTGCTAGAGAGGGGGGGGCCACTGAAGCTTTCTTT. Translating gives CSAREGGATEAFF.

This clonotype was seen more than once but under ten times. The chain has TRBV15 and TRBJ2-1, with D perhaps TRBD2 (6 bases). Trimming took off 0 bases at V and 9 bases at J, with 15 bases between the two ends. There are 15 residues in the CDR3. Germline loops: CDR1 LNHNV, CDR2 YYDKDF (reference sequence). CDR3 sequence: CATSRDRGTRGEQFF. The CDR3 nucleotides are TGTGCCACCAGCAGAGATAGAGGTACGCGGGGTGAGCAGTTCTTC.

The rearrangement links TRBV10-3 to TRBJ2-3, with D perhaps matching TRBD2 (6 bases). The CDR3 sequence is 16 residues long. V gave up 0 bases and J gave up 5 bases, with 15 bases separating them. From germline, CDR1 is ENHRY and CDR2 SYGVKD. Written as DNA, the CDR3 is TGTGCCATCAGTGAGTCTAATGGAGCGGGCAGAGATACGCAGTATTTT. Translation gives CAISESNGAGRDTQYF.

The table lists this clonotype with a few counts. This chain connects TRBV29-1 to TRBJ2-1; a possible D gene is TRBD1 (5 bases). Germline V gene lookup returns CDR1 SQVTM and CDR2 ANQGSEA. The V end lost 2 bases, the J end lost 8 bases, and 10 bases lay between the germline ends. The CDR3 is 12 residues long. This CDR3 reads CSVEQGSYEQFF. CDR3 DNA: TGCAGCGTTGAACAGGGAAGCTATGAGCAGTTCTTC.

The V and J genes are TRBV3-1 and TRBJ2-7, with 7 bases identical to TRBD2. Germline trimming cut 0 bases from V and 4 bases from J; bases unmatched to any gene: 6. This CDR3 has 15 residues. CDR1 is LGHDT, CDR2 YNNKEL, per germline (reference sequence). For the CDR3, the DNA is TGTGCCAGCAGCCAAGATGGCGGGAGCGAGTACGAGCAGTACTTC. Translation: CASSQDGGSEYEQYF.

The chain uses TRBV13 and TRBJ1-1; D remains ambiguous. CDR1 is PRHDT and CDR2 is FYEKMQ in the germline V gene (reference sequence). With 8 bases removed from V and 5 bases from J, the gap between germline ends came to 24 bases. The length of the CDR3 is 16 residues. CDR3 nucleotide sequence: TGTGCCAGCCAAGCTTCCCGGGAGGCGCGTTCGACTGAAGCTTTCTTT. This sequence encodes CASQASREARSTEAFF.

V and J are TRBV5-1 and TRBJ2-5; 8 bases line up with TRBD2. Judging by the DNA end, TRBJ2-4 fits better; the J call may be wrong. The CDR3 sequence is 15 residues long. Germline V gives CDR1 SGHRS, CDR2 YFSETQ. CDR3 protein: CASNGRDGAKNIQYF. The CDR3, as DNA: TGCGCCAGCAACGGGAGGGACGGGGCCAAAAACATTCAGTACTTC.

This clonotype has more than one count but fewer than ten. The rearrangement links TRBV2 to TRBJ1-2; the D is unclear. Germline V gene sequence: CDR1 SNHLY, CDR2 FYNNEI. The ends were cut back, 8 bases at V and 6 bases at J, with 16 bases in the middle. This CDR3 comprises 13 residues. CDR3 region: CASLLVGRDGYTF. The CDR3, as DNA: TGTGCCAGCCTCCTAGTCGGAAGGGATGGCTACACCTTC.

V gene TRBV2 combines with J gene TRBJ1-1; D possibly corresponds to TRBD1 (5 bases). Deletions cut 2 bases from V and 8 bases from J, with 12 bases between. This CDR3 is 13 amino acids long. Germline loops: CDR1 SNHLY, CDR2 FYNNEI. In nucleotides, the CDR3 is TGTGCCAGCAGTGAAAGATGGGGGACGGAAGCTTTCTTT. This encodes CASSERWGTEAFF.

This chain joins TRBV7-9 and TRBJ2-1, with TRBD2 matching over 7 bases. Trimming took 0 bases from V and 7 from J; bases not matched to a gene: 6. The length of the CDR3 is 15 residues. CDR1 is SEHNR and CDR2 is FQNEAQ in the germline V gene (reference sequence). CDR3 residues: CASSLAGGPQNEQFF. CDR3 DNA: TGTGCCAGCAGCTTAGCGGGAGGGCCACAGAATGAGCAGTTCTTC.